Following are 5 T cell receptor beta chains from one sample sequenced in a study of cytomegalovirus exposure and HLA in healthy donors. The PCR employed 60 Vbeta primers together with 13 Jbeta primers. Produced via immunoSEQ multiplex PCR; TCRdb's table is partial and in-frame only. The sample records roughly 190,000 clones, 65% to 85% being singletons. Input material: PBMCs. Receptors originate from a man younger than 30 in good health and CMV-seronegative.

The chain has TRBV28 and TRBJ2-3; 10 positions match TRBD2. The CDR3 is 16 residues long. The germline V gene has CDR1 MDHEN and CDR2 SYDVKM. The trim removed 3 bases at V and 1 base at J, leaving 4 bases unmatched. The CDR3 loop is CASSFRGTSGTDTQYF. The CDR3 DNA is TGTGCCAGCAGTTTCAGGGGGACTAGCGGCACAGATACGCAGTATTTT.

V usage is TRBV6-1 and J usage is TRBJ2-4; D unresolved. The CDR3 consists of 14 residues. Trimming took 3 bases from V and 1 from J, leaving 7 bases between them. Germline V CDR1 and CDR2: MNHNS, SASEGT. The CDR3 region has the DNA TGTGCCAGCAGTGAGGGCAGGGCCAAAAACATTCAGTACTTC. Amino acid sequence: CASSEGRAKNIQYF.

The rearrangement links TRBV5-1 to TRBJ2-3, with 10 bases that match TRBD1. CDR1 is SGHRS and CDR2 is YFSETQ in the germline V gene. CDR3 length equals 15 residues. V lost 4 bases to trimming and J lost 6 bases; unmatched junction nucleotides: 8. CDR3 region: CASSLGTGEADTQYF. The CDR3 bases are TGCGCCAGCAGCCTAGGGACAGGGGAGGCCGATACGCAGTATTTT. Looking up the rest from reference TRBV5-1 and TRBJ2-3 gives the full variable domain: KAGVTQTPRYLIKTRGQQVTLSCSPISGHRSVSWYQQTPGQGLQFLFEYFSETQRNKGNFPGRFSGRQFSNSRSEMNVSTLELGDSALYLCASSLGTGEADTQYFGPGTRLTVL.

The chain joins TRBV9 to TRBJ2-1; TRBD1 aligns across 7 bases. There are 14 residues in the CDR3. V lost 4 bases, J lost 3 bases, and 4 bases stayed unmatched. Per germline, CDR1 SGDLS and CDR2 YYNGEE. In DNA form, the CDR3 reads TGTGCCAGCAGCCCGGGACAGTTCTACAATGAGCAGTTCTTC. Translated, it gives CASSPGQFYNEQFF. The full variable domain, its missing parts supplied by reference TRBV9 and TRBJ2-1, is DSGVTQTPKHLITATGQRVTLRCSPRSGDLSVYWYQQSLDQGLQFLIQYYNGEERAKGNILERFSAQQFPDLHSELNLSSLELGDSALYFCASSPGQFYNEQFFGPGTRLTVL.

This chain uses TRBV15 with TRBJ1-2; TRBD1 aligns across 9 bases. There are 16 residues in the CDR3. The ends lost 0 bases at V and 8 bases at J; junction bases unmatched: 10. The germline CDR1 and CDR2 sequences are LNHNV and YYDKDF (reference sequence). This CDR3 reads CATSRERPGQGYGYTF. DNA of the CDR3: TGTGCCACCAGCAGAGAACGCCCGGGACAGGGTTACGGCTACACCTTC.